This is a list of T cell receptor beta chains from one sample in a study of T cells after yellow fever vaccination. TCRdb analysed the 5' RACE reads with MiXCR anew, one entry per CDR3 protein. Here the sample spans about 73,000 distinct CDR3 sequences, roughly 8% being singletons. The sequencing here drew on CD8+ T cells sorted from PBMCs, taken on the day of the yellow fever booster vaccination. These receptors all stem from a man aged 25-45 years who received the YFV17D yellow fever vaccine. CDR3s include the opening cysteine and the closing phenylalanine or tryptophan. A D gene is named only where the DNA matches it firmly. Clone size, where shown, is once, few, many, or a class for clones that have expanded.

J gene: TRBJ2-1
clone size: few
D gene: -
CDR3 length: 17
V gene: TRBV28
CDR3 protein: CASSFPVVGVDDNEQFF
CDR3 DNA: TGTGCCAGCAGTTTCCCCGTCGTAGGGGTCGACGACAATGAGCAGTTCTTC

J gene: TRBJ2-5
clone size: few
D gene: -
CDR3 length: 17
V gene: TRBV7-2
CDR3 protein: CASSSSSGRVTPETQYF
CDR3 DNA: TGTGCCAGCAGCTCGAGCTCCGGGCGGGTCACCCCAGAGACCCAGTACTTC

J gene: TRBJ2-1
clone size: few
D gene: TRBD1
CDR3 length: 15
V gene: TRBV20-1
CDR3 protein: CSARDGDRGVGEQFF
CDR3 DNA: TGCAGTGCTAGAGATGGGGACAGGGGAGTGGGTGAGCAGTTCTTC

J gene: TRBJ2-3
clone size: -
D gene: TRBD2
CDR3 length: 14
V gene: TRBV29-1
CDR3 protein: CSAGGLARTDTQYF
CDR3 DNA: TGCAGCGCTGGGGGACTAGCGAGAACAGATACGCAGTATTTT

J gene: TRBJ2-1
clone size: few
D gene: -
CDR3 length: 15
V gene: TRBV2
CDR3 protein: CASSERGPSYNEQFF
CDR3 DNA: TGTGCCAGCAGTGAACGGGGGCCATCCTACAATGAGCAGTTCTTC

J gene: TRBJ2-1
clone size: few
D gene: TRBD2
CDR3 length: 17
V gene: TRBV27
CDR3 protein: CASSLSTGGHSYNEQFF
CDR3 DNA: TGTGCCAGCAGTTTATCGACGGGAGGCCACTCCTACAATGAGCAGTTCTTC

J gene: TRBJ2-1
clone size: -
D gene: -
CDR3 length: 13
V gene: TRBV25-1
CDR3 protein: CASSDFPGNEQFF
CDR3 DNA: TGTGCCAGCAGTGATTTTCCCGGCAATGAGCAGTTCTTC

J gene: TRBJ1-1
clone size: -
D gene: -
CDR3 length: 13
V gene: TRBV7-2
CDR3 protein: CASTDVAGTEAFF
CDR3 DNA: TGTGCCAGCACCGACGTGGCCGGAACTGAAGCTTTCTTT

J gene: TRBJ2-1
clone size: -
D gene: TRBD2
CDR3 length: 16
V gene: TRBV7-9
CDR3 protein: CASSTLSGRAKNEQFF
CDR3 DNA: TGTGCCAGCAGCACATTGAGCGGGAGGGCCAAGAATGAGCAGTTCTTC

J gene: TRBJ2-1
clone size: -
D gene: TRBD2
CDR3 length: 18
V gene: TRBV3-1
CDR3 protein: CASSQGTSGRGSYNEQFF
CDR3 DNA: TGTGCCAGCAGCCAGGGGACTAGCGGGAGGGGCTCCTACAATGAGCAGTTCTTC

J gene: TRBJ2-7
clone size: -
D gene: TRBD2
CDR3 length: 15
V gene: TRBV10-2
CDR3 protein: CASSESPGGTYEQYF
CDR3 DNA: TGCGCCAGCAGTGAGTCTCCGGGGGGAACCTACGAGCAGTACTTC

J gene: TRBJ2-6
clone size: -
D gene: TRBD1
CDR3 length: 16
V gene: TRBV6-5
CDR3 protein: CASSYSTGSGANVLTF
CDR3 DNA: TGTGCCAGCAGTTACTCGACAGGGTCTGGGGCCAACGTCCTGACTTTC

J gene: TRBJ2-7
clone size: many
D gene: TRBD1
CDR3 length: 14
V gene: TRBV9
CDR3 protein: CASSTGQGVYEQYF
CDR3 DNA: TGTGCCAGCAGCACGGGACAGGGGGTTTACGAGCAGTACTTC

J gene: TRBJ2-2
clone size: many
D gene: TRBD1
CDR3 length: 14
V gene: TRBV29-1
CDR3 protein: CSAGTGGVSGELFF
CDR3 DNA: TGCAGCGCCGGGACAGGGGGCGTATCCGGGGAGCTGTTTTTT

J gene: TRBJ2-7
clone size: few
D gene: TRBD1
CDR3 length: 16
V gene: TRBV7-2
CDR3 protein: CASSLESGQGIYEQYF
CDR3 DNA: TGTGCCAGCAGCTTAGAGTCGGGACAGGGTATTTACGAGCAGTACTTC

J gene: TRBJ2-7
clone size: -
D gene: -
CDR3 length: 16
V gene: TRBV6-5
CDR3 protein: CASSYSYLDREEEQYF
CDR3 DNA: TGTGCCAGCAGTTACTCCTATCTTGACCGAGAAGAGGAGCAGTACTTC

J gene: TRBJ2-7
clone size: few
D gene: -
CDR3 length: 13
V gene: TRBV28
CDR3 protein: CASSFSVGDEQYF
CDR3 DNA: TGTGCCAGCAGTTTCTCGGTCGGGGACGAGCAGTACTTC

J gene: TRBJ2-1
clone size: many
D gene: -
CDR3 length: 15
V gene: TRBV7-2
CDR3 protein: CASSLIFTAIDEQFF
CDR3 DNA: TGTGCCAGCAGCTTAATCTTTACCGCCATAGATGAGCAGTTCTTC

J gene: TRBJ1-6
clone size: many
D gene: -
CDR3 length: 12
V gene: TRBV28
CDR3 protein: CASSFGLEVLHF
CDR3 DNA: TGTGCCAGCAGTTTCGGCTTGGAGGTGCTCCACTTT

J gene: TRBJ2-3
clone size: many
D gene: TRBD2
CDR3 length: 16
V gene: TRBV28
CDR3 protein: CASSLEGLAITDTQYF
CDR3 DNA: TGTGCCAGCAGTTTAGAAGGACTAGCGATCACAGATACGCAGTATTTT

J gene: TRBJ2-7
clone size: many
D gene: -
CDR3 length: 16
V gene: TRBV4-1
CDR3 protein: CASSQDGGGSDDEQYF
CDR3 DNA: TGCGCCAGCAGCCAAGATGGGGGGGGCAGTGATGACGAGCAGTACTTC

J gene: TRBJ1-1
clone size: few
D gene: -
CDR3 length: 14
V gene: TRBV6-5
CDR3 protein: CASSYSFLNTEAFF
CDR3 DNA: TGTGCCAGCAGTTACTCCTTTCTTAACACTGAAGCTTTCTTT

J gene: TRBJ2-7
clone size: -
D gene: TRBD2
CDR3 length: 12
V gene: TRBV20-1
CDR3 protein: CSATGGRYEQYF
CDR3 DNA: TGCAGTGCTACGGGGGGGAGATACGAGCAGTACTTC

J gene: TRBJ2-1
clone size: few
D gene: -
CDR3 length: 15
V gene: TRBV5-1
CDR3 protein: CASSLAVPLGNEQFF
CDR3 DNA: TGCGCCAGCAGCTTGGCCGTTCCCCTGGGCAATGAGCAGTTCTTC

J gene: TRBJ2-7
clone size: many
D gene: -
CDR3 length: 14
V gene: TRBV4-3
CDR3 protein: CASSQDKQAYEQYF
CDR3 DNA: TGCGCCAGCAGCCAAGATAAACAGGCTTACGAGCAGTACTTC

J gene: TRBJ2-5
clone size: many
D gene: TRBD2
CDR3 length: 15
V gene: TRBV2
CDR3 protein: CASTLEAGGVETQYF
CDR3 DNA: TGTGCCAGCACCCTAGAGGCGGGAGGAGTAGAGACCCAGTACTTC

J gene: TRBJ2-5
clone size: few
D gene: TRBD2
CDR3 length: 15
V gene: TRBV20-1
CDR3 protein: CSARDELAGQETQYF
CDR3 DNA: TGCAGTGCTAGAGATGAACTAGCGGGGCAAGAGACCCAGTACTTC

J gene: TRBJ1-1
clone size: few
D gene: -
CDR3 length: 13
V gene: TRBV6-5
CDR3 protein: CASSYSGTGEAFF
CDR3 DNA: TGTGCCAGCAGTTACAGCGGGACGGGTGAAGCTTTCTTT

J gene: TRBJ2-7
clone size: many
D gene: TRBD1
CDR3 length: 12
V gene: TRBV29-1
CDR3 protein: CSVPTGVGEQYF
CDR3 DNA: TGCAGCGTGCCGACAGGGGTGGGAGAGCAGTACTTC

J gene: TRBJ2-1
clone size: many
D gene: TRBD2
CDR3 length: 16
V gene: TRBV4-3
CDR3 protein: CASSHDGLAGGNEQFF
CDR3 DNA: TGCGCCAGCAGCCACGACGGACTAGCGGGAGGGAATGAGCAGTTCTTC

J gene: TRBJ2-1
clone size: many
D gene: TRBD2
CDR3 length: 15
V gene: TRBV27
CDR3 protein: CASSGLAGEGNEQFF
CDR3 DNA: TGTGCCAGCAGCGGACTAGCGGGAGAGGGAAATGAGCAGTTCTTC

J gene: TRBJ2-7
clone size: -
D gene: -
CDR3 length: 13
V gene: TRBV12-3/TRBV12-4
CDR3 protein: CASSVTESYEQYF
CDR3 DNA: TGTGCCAGCTCCGTGACAGAGTCCTACGAGCAGTACTTC

J gene: TRBJ1-2
clone size: -
D gene: -
CDR3 length: 14
V gene: TRBV7-2
CDR3 protein: CASNVPPANYGYTF
CDR3 DNA: TGTGCCAGCAACGTTCCTCCCGCTAACTATGGCTACACCTTC

J gene: TRBJ2-7
clone size: few
D gene: TRBD2
CDR3 length: 15
V gene: TRBV27
CDR3 protein: CASSPGLTASYEQYF
CDR3 DNA: TGTGCCAGCAGTCCGGGACTAACGGCCTCCTACGAGCAGTACTTC

J gene: TRBJ2-3
clone size: -
D gene: -
CDR3 length: 13
V gene: TRBV29-1
CDR3 protein: CSLVPVSTDTQYF
CDR3 DNA: TGCAGCCTTGTCCCGGTTAGCACAGATACGCAGTATTTT

J gene: TRBJ2-1
clone size: many
D gene: -
CDR3 length: 14
V gene: TRBV12-3/TRBV12-4
CDR3 protein: CASSSTTRYNEQFF
CDR3 DNA: TGTGCCAGCAGTTCCACTACAAGATACAATGAGCAGTTCTTC

J gene: TRBJ1-5
clone size: many
D gene: -
CDR3 length: 14
V gene: TRBV9
CDR3 protein: CASSAAGGNQPQHF
CDR3 DNA: TGTGCCAGCAGCGCCGCGGGAGGCAATCAGCCCCAGCATTTT

J gene: TRBJ2-2
clone size: many
D gene: TRBD2
CDR3 length: 16
V gene: TRBV6-2/TRBV6-3
CDR3 protein: CASSPLTSGSIGELFF
CDR3 DNA: TGTGCCAGCAGTCCCCTGACTAGCGGGAGCATCGGGGAGCTGTTTTTT

J gene: TRBJ2-4
clone size: many
D gene: -
CDR3 length: 14
V gene: TRBV28
CDR3 protein: CATNTDIREDIQYF
CDR3 DNA: TGTGCCACCAATACGGATATCCGCGAGGACATTCAGTACTTC

J gene: TRBJ1-5
clone size: -
D gene: -
CDR3 length: 12
V gene: TRBV25-1
CDR3 protein: CASSESGRDQHF
CDR3 DNA: TGTGCCAGCAGTGAATCGGGCAGAGACCAGCATTTT

J gene: TRBJ2-1
clone size: many
D gene: -
CDR3 length: 14
V gene: TRBV29-1
CDR3 protein: CSVRQGFGVDEQFF
CDR3 DNA: TGCAGCGTTCGCCAGGGGTTTGGTGTCGATGAGCAGTTCTTC

J gene: TRBJ2-7
clone size: -
D gene: -
CDR3 length: 16
V gene: TRBV11-2
CDR3 protein: CASNSELELGSYEQYF
CDR3 DNA: TGTGCCAGCAACTCAGAACTGGAGTTGGGCTCCTACGAGCAGTACTTC

J gene: TRBJ2-1
clone size: many
D gene: TRBD1
CDR3 length: 16
V gene: TRBV12-3/TRBV12-4
CDR3 protein: CASSPGDRVIYNEQFF
CDR3 DNA: TGTGCCAGCAGTCCCGGGGACAGGGTTATTTACAATGAGCAGTTCTTC

J gene: TRBJ1-6
clone size: many
D gene: TRBD1
CDR3 length: 16
V gene: TRBV10-2
CDR3 protein: CASSEFLTGGGSPLHF
CDR3 DNA: TGCGCCAGCAGCGAATTCTTGACAGGGGGTGGATCACCCCTCCACTTT

J gene: TRBJ2-5
clone size: -
D gene: -
CDR3 length: 17
V gene: TRBV6-1
CDR3 protein: CASSEARLARREETQYF
CDR3 DNA: TGTGCCAGCAGTGAAGCGAGGCTAGCGCGTAGGGAAGAGACCCAGTACTTC

J gene: TRBJ1-5
clone size: -
D gene: TRBD1
CDR3 length: 14
V gene: TRBV7-9
CDR3 protein: CASSFGQDYQPQHF
CDR3 DNA: TGTGCCAGCAGCTTTGGACAGGATTATCAGCCCCAGCATTTT

J gene: TRBJ1-1
clone size: few
D gene: -
CDR3 length: 13
V gene: TRBV4-1
CDR3 protein: CASSQGAGTEAFF
CDR3 DNA: TGCGCCAGCAGCCAAGGAGCTGGGACAGAAGCTTTCTTT

J gene: TRBJ2-5
clone size: many
D gene: -
CDR3 length: 11
V gene: TRBV12-3/TRBV12-4
CDR3 protein: CASSFSETQYF
CDR3 DNA: TGTGCCAGCAGTTTCTCAGAGACCCAGTACTTC

J gene: TRBJ2-1
clone size: -
D gene: -
CDR3 length: 14
V gene: TRBV29-1
CDR3 protein: CSVGGAQGSNEQFF
CDR3 DNA: TGCAGCGTTGGCGGGGCCCAGGGGAGCAATGAGCAGTTCTTC

J gene: TRBJ1-2
clone size: few
D gene: TRBD1
CDR3 length: 16
V gene: TRBV7-2
CDR3 protein: CASSPFIGAGGYGYTF
CDR3 DNA: TGTGCCAGCAGCCCCTTTATCGGGGCAGGGGGATATGGCTACACCTTC